One and the same sample provided the 18 T cell receptor beta chains below, sequenced in a study of T cell responses to AZD1222 COVID-19 vaccine. Here immunoSEQ multiplex PCR was the method, and the copy in TCRdb shows in-frame clones only, minus some. In the table there are about 94,000 clones, around nine tenths of which are singletons. This specimen consisted of peripheral blood, obtained on day 0 of AZD1222 vaccination. Receptor source: an adult in good health.

The chain carries TRBV5-1 and TRBJ2-3; TRBD2 aligns across 12 bases. Trimming removed 0 bases from V and 2 bases from J; junction bases left unmatched: 7. This CDR3 has 18 residues. Germline-derived CDR1 and CDR2 are SGHRS and YFSETQ. The CDR3 is CASSLATSGGTFTDTQYF. Here the CDR3 DNA reads TGCGCCAGCAGCTTGGCAACTAGCGGGGGGACCTTCACAGATACGCAGTATTTT.

The gene calls are TRBV4-3 and TRBJ2-7, with D unresolved. This CDR3 comprises 14 residues. CDR1 is LGHNA and CDR2 is YSLEER in the germline V gene. V lost 5 bases to trimming and J lost 4 bases, with 15 bases between them. The CDR3, as DNA: TGCGCCAGCAGCTTATCGATAGTAAGTTACGAGCAGTACTTC. It is translated as CASSLSIVSYEQYF.

This chain connects TRBV7-9 to TRBJ1-3, with D unclear. The CDR3 has 15 residues. V lost 0 bases, J lost 0 bases, and 6 bases lay in between. The germline gives CDR1 SEHNR, CDR2 FQNEAQ (reference sequence). This chain's CDR3 is CASSLAAGSGNTIYF. CDR3 nucleotide sequence: TGTGCCAGCAGCTTAGCTGCCGGCTCTGGAAACACCATATATTTT.

This clone was seen more than once but under ten times. This rearrangement joins TRBV3-1 (or the pseudogene TRBV3-2) to TRBJ1-1, with 8 bases identical to TRBD1. This CDR3 spans 17 amino acids. Germline assignment: CDR1 LGHDT and CDR2 YNNKEL (reference sequence). J gave up 3 bases and V 5 bases, and 14 bases lay outside the gene matches. This CDR3 reads CASSYRQGFSYHTEAFF. CDR3 sequence (DNA): TGTGCCAGCAGCTACCGACAGGGGTTCTCCTATCACACTGAAGCTTTCTTT.

V gene TRBV27 combines with J gene TRBJ2-2, with 8 bases that match TRBD1. CDR3 length: 17 amino acids. The junction had 15 bases not matched to a gene; V was cut back by 5 bases and J by 7 bases. The germline CDR1 and CDR2 sequences are MNHEY and SMNVEV (reference sequence). The DNA of the CDR3 is TGTGCCAGCAGTAGAATTAACAGGGGGAAGGCGAGCGGGGAGCTGTTTTTT. It yields the protein CASSRINRGKASGELFF.

This sequence joins TRBV6-2 or TRBV6-3 and TRBJ2-1; 8 bases agree with TRBD2. J was trimmed by 6 bases and V by 5 bases; bases with no gene match: 9. CDR1 is MNHEY, CDR2 SVGEGT, per germline. There are 15 residues in the CDR3. CDR3 DNA sequence: TGTGCCAGCAGTGATGTCGGGGGGGGCCGCAATGAGCAGTTCTTC. This encodes CASSDVGGGRNEQFF.

The chain couples TRBV5-4 to TRBJ2-7; D is undetermined. V was pared by 0 bases and J by 2 bases, with 15 bases between. Germline CDR1 SGHNT, CDR2 YYREEE (reference sequence). The length of the CDR3 is 16 residues. CDR3 DNA sequence: TGTGCCAGCAGCTTGGCCACCACCACCCCAACCTACGAGCAGTACTTC. This encodes CASSLATTTPTYEQYF.

This clone was recorded a few times. This chain links TRBV6-2 or TRBV6-3 with TRBJ1-1; the match to TRBD1 covers 7 bases. The trim removed 4 bases at V and 0 bases at J, leaving 8 bases unmatched. CDR1 is MNHEY and CDR2 is SVGEGT in the germline V gene. The length of the CDR3 is 16 residues. CDR3 DNA: TGTGCCAGCAGTTCCCGAGGACAGGCGATGAACACTGAAGCTTTCTTT. As protein: CASSSRGQAMNTEAFF.

This clone has a handful of counts. The J gene is TRBJ1-2, the V gene TRBV11-2; D uncertain. V gave up 3 bases and J gave up 4 bases, with 12 bases separating them. Germline V CDR1 and CDR2: SGHAT, FQNNGV. The CDR3 runs to 14 residues. CDR3 bases: TGTGCCAGCAGCTTTTCGGGCCGATCCTATGGCTACACCTTC. Protein sequence: CASSFSGRSYGYTF.

The V and J genes are TRBV6-1 and TRBJ2-3; D unclear. V lost 2 bases and J lost 1, with 10 bases in between. Looked up from germline, CDR1 is MNHNS and CDR2 is SASEGT. The CDR3 loop spans 15 amino acids. The CDR3 loop is CASSERPTGTDTQYF. CDR3 bases: TGTGCCAGCAGTGAAAGACCGACGGGCACAGATACGCAGTATTTT.

Comments on this clone: Different DNA sequences within this sample yield the same CDR3. The chain employs TRBV3-1 (or the pseudogene TRBV3-2) and TRBJ2-2; D not resolved. Trimming shortened V by 1 base and J by 0 bases, and 3 bases separated the two germline ends. CDR3 length equals 14 residues. Germline V CDR1 and CDR2: LGHDT, YNNKEL (reference sequence). The CDR3 loop reads CASSQGPNTGELFF. DNA of the CDR3: TGTGCCAGCAGCCAAGGGCCGAACACCGGGGAGCTGTTTTTT.

In DNA, the CDR3 is TGTGCCAGCAGCCAAGATCCAGCTGCCCAAGAGACCCAGTACTTC. It specifies CASSQDPAAQETQYF. The chain recombines TRBV3-1 (or the pseudogene TRBV3-2) with TRBJ2-5; no definite D call. The germline V gene encodes CDR1 LGHDT and CDR2 YNNKEL (reference sequence). This CDR3 comprises 15 residues. V was clipped by 0 bases and J by 1 base, with 9 bases between them.

This chain uses TRBV7-2 with TRBJ1-6; the match to TRBD1 covers 8 bases. V was clipped by 3 bases and J by 10 bases; unmatched bases: 8. This CDR3 has 15 amino acids. Germline V gives CDR1 SGHTA, CDR2 FQGNSA. The CDR3 bases are TGTGCCAGCAGCTTCAGGACAGGGAGCGGATCACCCCTCCACTTT. Amino acids: CASSFRTGSGSPLHF.

V gene TRBV5-1 combines with J gene TRBJ1-2; no firm D call. This CDR3 region has 14 residues. The germline V gene has CDR1 SGHRS and CDR2 YFSETQ. V lost 0 bases, J lost 4 bases, and 10 bases lay in between. The CDR3 protein is CASSLGGEAYGYTF. CDR3 DNA sequence: TGCGCCAGCAGCTTGGGAGGAGAAGCCTATGGCTACACCTTC.

The rearrangement joins TRBV29-1 to TRBJ2-1; possibly TRBD2 for D (5 bases). Germline lookup yields CDR1 SQVTM and CDR2 ANQGSEA. The V and J ends lost 7 bases and 9 bases respectively, with 13 bases between them. The CDR3 loop spans 11 amino acids. In DNA, the CDR3 is TGCAGCGCCAAATTAGCGAGTGAGCAGTTCTTC. Residues: CSAKLASEQFF.

The table lists this clone with a count of one. The rearrangement joins TRBV5-8 to TRBJ1-2; weak D call: TRBD1 (6 bases). V was cut by 2 bases and J by 14 bases, with 25 bases left in between. The CDR3 contains 15 residues. Germline V lookup: CDR1 SGHTS, CDR2 YDEGEE. The CDR3 DNA sequence: TGTGCCAGCAGCTTTTTGGGGGCCATGACCGGGATTTGGACCTTC. Translating it yields CASSFLGAMTGIWTF. Using reference TRBV5-8 and TRBJ1-2 for the parts outside the CDR3, the full variable domain is EAGVTQSPTHLIKTRGQQATLRCSPISGHTSVYWYQQALGLGLQFLLWYDEGEERNRGNFPPRFSGRQFPNYSSELNVNALELEDSALYLCASSFLGAMTGIWTFGSGTRLTVV.

About this clone: Other DNA variants within this sample encode the same CDR3. J is TRBJ2-5 and V is TRBV18, with D perhaps TRBD1 (6 bases). The CDR3 runs to 12 residues. Germline-derived CDR1 and CDR2 are KGHSH and LQKENI. The V end was cut by 3 bases, the J end by 4 bases, with 6 bases between. The CDR3 DNA sequence: TGTGCCAGCTCACCGGGGGCAGAGACCCAGTACTTC. This sequence encodes CASSPGAETQYF.

The CDR3 region has the DNA TGTGCCAGCAGTCCCAGGTCCTACGAGCAGTACTTC. Encoded protein: CASSPRSYEQYF. The chain uses TRBV28 and TRBJ2-7; D is undetermined. Germline CDR1 MDHEN, CDR2 SYDVKM. The CDR3 loop spans 12 amino acids. Deletions cut 5 bases from V and 1 base from J, with 6 bases between.